This entry describes one T cell receptor (beta chain). The primer mix had 60 Vbeta and 13 Jbeta primers. Only in-frame clones appear in the TCRdb table, and some are missing; sequencing was by immunoSEQ multiplex PCR. The table lists approximately 85,000 clones, 72% of them singletons. This CDR3 has 17 residues. Trimming removed 2 bases from V and 2 bases from J; junction bases left unmatched: 8. Per the germline V gene, CDR1 is MGHRA and CDR2 is YSYEKL. The data stem from a study of cytomegalovirus exposure and HLA in healthy donors. This TCR was sampled from a woman aged 40 to 50 in good health and CMV-seropositive. This chain links TRBV4-1 with TRBJ1-4; 7 bases are shared with TRBD1. Sequencing was carried out using PBMCs. The DNA for the CDR3 is TGCGCCAGCAGCCAAACAGGGGTGGTATCGACTAATGAAAAACTGTTTTTT. It is translated as CASSQTGVVSTNEKLFF.